The 21 T cell receptor beta chains below were found in one sample sequenced in a study of shared clonotypes between healthy human individuals. The data were produced by immunoSEQ multiplex PCR, yet TCRdb's version contains in-frame clones alone and is incomplete. The sample has a few million clones, about 90% seen once. The sequencing input was naive CD4+ T cells from PBMCs. Regarding subset: CD45RA+ positively selected. These receptor sequences come from a man aged 18 to 35 in good health. Some clones in this sample may be carry-over from other donors' samples.

Turning to this clone: In the same sample, other DNA sequences code for this CDR3. The chain combines TRBV5-1 with TRBJ1-1, with 7 bases lining up with TRBD1. CDR3 length: 15 residues. V was pared by 4 bases and J by 0 bases, with 6 bases of the junction left unmatched. Germline lookup yields CDR1 SGHRS and CDR2 YFSETQ. This chain's CDR3 is CASSLGDSLNTEAFF. In DNA, the CDR3 is TGCGCCAGCAGCCTAGGGGACAGCCTGAACACTGAAGCTTTCTTT.

The rearrangement links TRBV5-1 to TRBJ1-3, with D unresolved. Looked up from germline, CDR1 is SGHRS and CDR2 is YFSETQ. This CDR3 comprises 16 residues. The V and J ends lost 0 bases and 5 bases respectively, with 15 bases between them. In DNA form, the CDR3 reads TGCGCCAGCAGCTTGGCCCCGGGCCAGACTCGAAACACCATATATTTT. Protein sequence: CASSLAPGQTRNTIYF.

The genes are TRBV4-1 and TRBJ2-1, with 10 bases aligning to TRBD2. CDR3 size: 15 residues. V lost 4 bases, J lost 14 bases, and 14 bases stayed unmatched. Germline lookup yields CDR1 MGHRA and CDR2 YSYEKL. The CDR3 bases are TGCGCCAGCAGCCCCGGGACTAGCGAAACTACAGAGGAGTTCTTC. Protein: CASSPGTSETTEEFF.

CDR3 sequence (DNA): TGTGCCACCAGCAGAGTAGATACGCAGTATTTT. Translating gives CATSRVDTQYF. The chain joins TRBV15 to TRBJ2-3; no clear D. Between the trimmed V and J ends, which lost 1 base and 5 bases, there was a span of 1 base. This CDR3 is 11 amino acids long. The germline V gene encodes CDR1 LNHNV and CDR2 YYDKDF (reference sequence).

The chain joins TRBV7-8 to TRBJ2-6; tentative D call: TRBD1 (5 bases). The V gene's germline CDR1 is SGHVS and CDR2 FQNEAQ. The CDR3 runs 16 residues. V lost 4 bases, J lost 0 bases, and 10 bases lay in between. The CDR3 here is CASSSQGLSGANVLTF. The DNA for the CDR3 is TGTGCCAGCAGCTCGCAGGGTCTCTCTGGGGCCAACGTCCTGACTTTC.

V is TRBV5-4 and J is TRBJ1-5; 9 bases line up with TRBD1. V trimming: 4 bases; J trimming: 5 bases; junction bases outside the gene matches: 4. Germline CDR1 and CDR2: SGHNT and YYREEE (reference sequence). The CDR3 has 14 residues. CDR3 amino acids: CASSTDRGDQPQHF. CDR3 nucleotides: TGTGCCAGCAGCACCGACAGGGGGGATCAGCCCCAGCATTTT.

The chain carries TRBV7-3 and TRBJ2-7; 9 positions agree with TRBD1. The CDR3 runs 15 residues. The ends lost 6 bases at V and 2 bases at J; junction bases unmatched: 8. CDR1 and CDR2 (germline): SGHTA, FQGTGA. This CDR3 is CASRVSGTGTYEQYF. The CDR3 nucleotides are TGTGCCAGCAGGGTTTCCGGGACAGGGACCTACGAGCAGTACTTC.

The chain recombines TRBV13 with TRBJ2-1; tentative D call: TRBD2 (5 bases). Between the trimmed V and J ends, which lost 4 bases and 0 bases, there was a span of 19 bases. The germline CDR1 and CDR2 sequences are PRHDT and FYEKMQ (reference sequence). The CDR3 is made up of 18 amino acids. CDR3 sequence (DNA): TGTGCCAGCAGCTCCCCCCTTGGAGCCCGGGGCTCCTACAATGAGCAGTTCTTC. Protein sequence: CASSSPLGARGSYNEQFF.

The chain joins TRBV11-3 to TRBJ2-2; D not certain. The length of the CDR3 is 13 residues. Germline V lookup: CDR1 SGHNT, CDR2 YENEEA. Trimming removed 0 bases from V and 8 bases from J, with 7 bases in between. Written as DNA, the CDR3 is TGTGCCAGCAGCTTAGAGTACAGAGGGGAGCTGTTTTTT. Translating gives CASSLEYRGELFF.

This clone was seen once. In the same sample, other DNA sequences code for this CDR3. CDR3 residues: CAIRGTGAYEQYF. The DNA for the CDR3 is TGTGCCATCAGAGGGACAGGAGCCTACGAGCAGTACTTC. The chain carries TRBV10-3 and TRBJ2-7, with 8 bases fitting TRBD1. V was pared by 6 bases and J by 2 bases, with 3 bases of the junction left unmatched. The CDR3 extends over 13 amino acids. CDR1 is ENHRY and CDR2 is SYGVKD in the germline V gene.

The CDR3 loop is CASSLWRETEAFF. The DNA of the CDR3 is TGTGCCAGCAGTTTATGGAGGGAAACTGAAGCTTTCTTT. The V gene is TRBV27, the J gene TRBJ1-1; D is undetermined. V was cut by 1 base and J by 5 bases, with 8 bases left in between. The CDR3 runs to 13 residues. Germline V lookup: CDR1 MNHEY, CDR2 SMNVEV (reference sequence).

The genes are TRBV28 and TRBJ1-4; D possibly corresponds to TRBD1 (5 bases). The germline V gene encodes CDR1 MDHEN and CDR2 SYDVKM. V dropped 6 bases and J dropped 4 bases, with 18 bases sitting between them. The length of the CDR3 is 16 residues. The CDR3: CASRPAPGVGNEKLFF. The CDR3 DNA reads as TGTGCCAGCAGGCCGGCCCCGGGGGTGGGTAATGAAAAACTGTTTTTT.

This chain joins TRBV7-2 and TRBJ2-3, with 12 nucleotides matching TRBD2. The CDR3 consists of 17 residues. Losses at the gene ends were 4 bases for V and 3 bases for J; bases not matched to a gene: 8. Germline V gene lookup returns CDR1 SGHTA and CDR2 FQGNSA. CDR3 protein: CASSSQLAGGWTDTQYF. For the CDR3, the DNA is TGTGCCAGCAGCTCACAACTAGCGGGAGGCTGGACAGATACGCAGTATTTT.

This chain's CDR3 is CASSLSRTSFQYF. The CDR3 region has the DNA TGTGCCAGCAGCCTATCCCGGACTAGCTTTCAGTACTTC. The chain carries TRBV4-2 and TRBJ2-4; 8 bases are shared with TRBD2. Germline CDR1 is LGHNA and CDR2 is YNFKEQ. With V trimmed by 4 bases and J by 11 bases, 7 bases remained unmatched. There are 13 residues in the CDR3.

The chain employs TRBV28 and TRBJ2-7; D not certain. The CDR3 extends over 14 amino acids. Germline lookup yields CDR1 MDHEN and CDR2 SYDVKM. Trimming stripped 5 bases from V and 5 bases from J, with 16 bases between. CDR3 bases: TGTGCCAGCAGTACAAACAGATGGGTAAACGAGCAGTACTTC. It codes for CASSTNRWVNEQYF.

On this clone: This specimen includes other DNA sequences encoding the same CDR3. The chain uses TRBV5-1 and TRBJ2-7; 7 positions agree with TRBD1. CDR3 length: 14 amino acids. V lost 0 bases to trimming and J lost 5 bases; unmatched junction nucleotides: 5. CDR1 and CDR2 from the germline V gene are SGHRS and YFSETQ. The CDR3 is CASSLGQGPHEQYF. In nucleotides, the CDR3 is TGCGCCAGCAGCTTGGGACAGGGTCCCCACGAGCAGTACTTC.

The CDR3: CASKIPGGRVEKLFF. CDR3 bases: TGTGCCAGCAAGATTCCAGGGGGCAGGGTGGAAAAACTGTTTTTT. This rearrangement joins TRBV28 to TRBJ1-4; 8 bases align to TRBD1. The CDR3 consists of 15 residues. The ends lost 7 bases at V and 8 bases at J; junction bases unmatched: 12. Per germline, CDR1 MDHEN and CDR2 SYDVKM.

This clone was found once. The V call is TRBV30, the J call TRBJ1-2; D remains unclear. Per the germline V gene, CDR1 is GTSNPN and CDR2 is SVGIG (reference sequence). The CDR3 is made up of 17 amino acids. Trimming left V 3 bases short and J 1 base short, with 21 bases between. CDR3 sequence reads: CAWSPSLHLLHNYGYTF. The CDR3 DNA sequence: TGTGCCTGGAGCCCATCCCTCCATTTACTCCATAACTATGGCTACACCTTC.

J is TRBJ2-1 and V is TRBV5-1; 12 nucleotides align to TRBD2. This CDR3 is built from 19 residues. Germline CDR1 reads SGHRS; CDR2 reads YFSETQ. V was pared by 4 bases and J by 0 bases, with 11 bases of the junction left unmatched. For the CDR3, the DNA is TGCGCCAGCAGCCCTCGAACTAGCGGGAGGATCAGCTCCTACAATGAGCAGTTCTTC. It translates to CASSPRTSGRISSYNEQFF.

V and J are TRBV28 and TRBJ2-3, with TRBD2 identical over 10 bases. CDR3 length: 15 residues. V shed 6 bases, J shed 10 bases, and the junction held 13 bases outside the gene matches. Per the germline V gene, CDR1 is MDHEN and CDR2 is SYDVKM. The CDR3 protein is CASRRGPSGSGPQYF. The CDR3 DNA reads TGTGCCAGCAGACGTGGGCCTAGCGGGAGCGGACCGCAGTATTTT.

The gene calls are TRBV7-2 and TRBJ2-1, with 10 bases aligning to TRBD1. This CDR3 spans 13 amino acids. Germline V gene sequence: CDR1 SGHTA, CDR2 FQGNSA. The V gene end was trimmed by 4 bases and the J gene end by 10 bases; junction bases not matched to a gene: 4. CDR3 sequence: CASSSGTGVEQFF. In DNA, the CDR3 is TGTGCCAGCAGCTCCGGGACAGGGGTGGAGCAGTTCTTC.